This is a list of T cell receptor beta chains from one sample in a study of early T cells in non-severe SARS-CoV-2 infection. TCRdb fed the 5' RACE reads into MiXCR, producing one record per CDR3 protein. The data show fewer than 30,000 distinct CDR3 sequences, roughly 4.2% seen once. The specimen was whole blood. The receptors stem from an adult who was a healthcare worker with PCR-confirmed SARS-CoV-2 infection or an uninfected control (not recorded which). Each CDR3 is given with its conserved first and last residue. A D gene is named only where the DNA matches it firmly. Rows may omit the clone size; those that give it use once, few, many or a size class.

many,TRBJ2-1,TRBV10-3,-,CAIRAGPYNEQFF,TGTGCCATCAGGGCGGGACCCTACAATGAGCAGTTCTTC
few,TRBJ2-3,TRBV14,-,CASSHRTDTQYF,TGTGCCAGCAGCCACCGCACAGATACGCAGTATTTT
many,TRBJ1-2,TRBV15,-,CATSRTREYGYTF,TGTGCCACCAGCAGAACCCGGGAATATGGCTACACCTTC
-,TRBJ2-1,TRBV11-2,-,CASSPQRGEQFF,TGTGCCAGCAGCCCCCAACGGGGGGAGCAGTTCTTC
many,TRBJ1-2,TRBV28,TRBD1,CASSFRTGTKRHTF,TGTGCCAGCAGTTTTAGGACAGGGACGAAAAGGCACACCTTC
many,TRBJ2-1,TRBV6-5,-,CVSSRAGRNEQFF,TGTGTCAGCAGCAGGGCCGGGCGCAATGAGCAGTTCTTC
once,TRBJ1-2,TRBV7-2,-,CASSLVRGANYGYTF,TGTGCCAGCAGCTTAGTCAGGGGAGCTAACTATGGCTACACCTTC
many,TRBJ2-1,TRBV7-6,-,CASSLVEGTKQFF,TGTGCCAGCAGCTTAGTGGAGGGGACAAAGCAGTTCTTC
many,TRBJ2-5,TRBV7-6,-,CASSLDPLGGETQYF,TGTGCCAGCAGCTTAGACCCACTAGGAGGGGAGACCCAGTACTTC
many,TRBJ2-7,TRBV6-2/TRBV6-3,-,CASSSGHHGSSYEQYF,TGTGCCAGCAGTTCCGGACATCACGGTAGCTCCTACGAGCAGTACTTC
many,TRBJ2-5,TRBV12-3/TRBV12-4,-,CASRSFGQETQYF,TGTGCCAGCAGGTCATTCGGCCAAGAGACCCAGTACTTC
many,TRBJ2-5,TRBV5-6,-,CASSLGGGVQETQYF,TGTGCCAGCAGCTTGGGGGGAGGAGTCCAAGAGACCCAGTACTTC
medium-sized,TRBJ2-3,TRBV6-1,TRBD2,CASSQAGGRDTQYF,TGTGCCAGCAGCCAAGCGGGGGGTCGGGATACGCAGTATTTT
many,TRBJ1-6,TRBV6-2/TRBV6-3,-,CASCATADSPLHF,TGTGCCAGCTGCGCCACGGCAGATTCACCCCTCCACTTT
-,TRBJ2-3,TRBV12-3/TRBV12-4,-,CASTPADTQYF,TGTGCCAGCACGCCGGCTGATACGCAGTATTTT
many,TRBJ2-2,TRBV10-3,-,CAISESGGTSTGELFF,TGTGCCATCAGTGAGTCTGGGGGCACCTCCACCGGGGAGCTGTTTTTT
many,TRBJ2-1,TRBV5-1,-,CASSLERGYNEQFF,TGCGCCAGCAGCTTGGAACGGGGCTACAATGAGCAGTTCTTC
many,TRBJ2-3,TRBV30,TRBD1,CAWRPDRGFSDTQYF,TGTGCCTGGAGGCCGGACAGGGGGTTTTCAGATACGCAGTATTTT
many,TRBJ2-3,TRBV7-6,TRBD2,CASSALAGGRADTQYF,TGTGCCAGCAGCGCCTTAGCGGGAGGAAGGGCAGATACGCAGTATTTT
few,TRBJ2-7,TRBV7-9,-,CASSKTGQATYEQYF,TGTGCCAGCAGCAAGACGGGCCAGGCCACCTACGAGCAGTACTTC
-,TRBJ2-2,TRBV20-1,-,CSARALVWTGELFF,TGCAGTGCTAGAGCTCTTGTATGGACCGGGGAGCTGTTTTTT
many,TRBJ2-2,TRBV7-9,-,CASSLVTGELFF,TGTGCCAGCAGCTTGGTTACCGGGGAGCTGTTTTTT
many,TRBJ2-7,TRBV7-2,TRBD2,CASSLLIGLAGGYYEQYF,TGTGCCAGCAGCTTATTGATCGGGTTAGCGGGGGGCTATTACGAGCAGTACTTC
-,TRBJ2-3,TRBV7-3,-,CASSSAKDSTDTQYF,TGTGCCAGCAGCTCCGCCAAGGACAGCACAGATACGCAGTATTTT
many,TRBJ1-1,TRBV4-2,-,CASSQSDGAGTEAFF,TGTGCCAGCAGCCAGTCCGACGGGGCAGGGACTGAAGCTTTCTTT
few,TRBJ1-1,TRBV5-1,-,CASSLVGGVNTEAFF,TGCGCCAGCAGCTTGGTTGGGGGCGTGAACACTGAAGCTTTCTTT
medium-sized,TRBJ1-5,TRBV10-3,-,CATAGFNQPQHF,TGTGCCACCGCAGGGTTTAATCAGCCCCAGCATTTT
-,TRBJ2-3,TRBV2,-,CASRATSSDTQYF,TGTGCCAGCAGGGCCACTAGTTCAGATACGCAGTATTTT
many,TRBJ1-5,TRBV11-2,-,CASSLDSGVWQPQHF,TGTGCCAGCAGCTTAGATTCAGGGGTGTGGCAGCCCCAGCATTTT
many,TRBJ2-3,TRBV11-2,-,CASSLSWGTTDTQYF,TGTGCCAGCAGCTTATCGTGGGGAACCACAGATACGCAGTATTTT
many,TRBJ1-5,TRBV2,-,CASSRYEGHNQPQHF,TGTGCCAGCAGTCGTTACGAGGGGCACAATCAGCCCCAGCATTTT
many,TRBJ2-3,TRBV5-1,-,CASSPTGYTDTQYF,TGCGCCAGCAGCCCGACTGGTTACACAGATACGCAGTATTTT
many,TRBJ2-7,TRBV29-1,-,CSVANVPYEQYF,TGCAGCGTCGCCAATGTCCCCTACGAGCAGTACTTC
many,TRBJ2-5,TRBV29-1,TRBD1,CSVGTGAPETQYF,TGCAGCGTTGGGACAGGGGCCCCAGAGACCCAGTACTTC
many,TRBJ2-3,TRBV6-5,TRBD2,CASHAGGGFVTQYF,TGTGCCAGCCACGCCGGCGGGGGGTTCGTTACGCAGTATTTT
many,TRBJ1-4,TRBV20-1,TRBD1,CSASPGTGDEKLFF,TGCAGTGCTAGCCCCGGGACAGGGGATGAAAAACTGTTTTTT
many,TRBJ2-7,TRBV3-1,-,CASSQGKVFPYEQYF,TGTGCCAGCAGCCAAGGTAAAGTTTTCCCCTACGAGCAGTACTTC
many,TRBJ2-3,TRBV5-5,-,CASSLGGTLLLASTDTQYF,TGTGCCAGCAGCTTGGGAGGGACCCTCCTATTAGCTAGCACAGATACGCAGTATTTT
few,TRBJ2-1,TRBV9,TRBD2,CASTDPRGGSYNEQFF,TGTGCCAGCACCGATCCCCGGGGGGGCTCCTACAATGAGCAGTTCTTC
many,TRBJ1-1,TRBV7-2,TRBD1,CASSRDSKMNTEAFF,TGTGCCAGCAGTCGGGACAGCAAAATGAACACTGAAGCTTTCTTT
few,TRBJ1-1,TRBV28,-,CASSGGSEAFF,TGTGCCAGCAGTGGGGGATCTGAAGCTTTCTTT
few,TRBJ2-3,TRBV5-1,-,CASSLGGVPTDTQYF,TGCGCCAGCAGCTTAGGCGGGGTCCCCACAGATACGCAGTATTTT
many,TRBJ2-1,TRBV29-1,TRBD2,CSVETRSGGEQFF,TGCAGCGTTGAAACCCGCTCGGGGGGTGAGCAGTTCTTC
many,TRBJ2-3,TRBV24-1,-,CATSDPGVQGSLDTQYF,TGTGCCACCAGTGATCCTGGCGTCCAGGGAAGCTTAGATACGCAGTATTTT
many,TRBJ1-1,TRBV6-4,TRBD1,CASSAPTGPLKWNTEAFF,TGTGCCAGCAGTGCCCCGACAGGGCCCCTAAAATGGAACACTGAAGCTTTCTTT
many,TRBJ2-7,TRBV7-2,TRBD2,CASSLVQGREGNEQYF,TGTGCCAGCAGCTTAGTCCAAGGACGGGAGGGGAACGAGCAGTACTTC
few,TRBJ2-5,TRBV9,-,CASSVGTGKAQYF,TGTGCCAGCAGCGTAGGTACGGGTAAGGCCCAGTACTTC
many,TRBJ2-7,TRBV6-5,-,CASSRGPYEQYF,TGTGCCAGCAGCCGAGGGCCCTACGAGCAGTACTTC
many,TRBJ1-5,TRBV5-8,-,CASSLKGGYSNQPQHF,TGTGCCAGCAGCTTGAAGGGAGGTTATAGCAATCAGCCCCAGCATTTT
many,TRBJ1-1,TRBV6-2/TRBV6-3,-,CASSYQTLNTEAFF,TGTGCCAGCAGTTACCAGACACTGAACACTGAAGCTTTCTTT
few,TRBJ1-2,TRBV28,-,CASSLGEANYGYTF,TGTGCCAGCAGTTTAGGCGAGGCTAACTATGGCTACACCTTC
many,TRBJ2-1,TRBV12-3/TRBV12-4,TRBD2,CASSFGREAWDEQFF,TGTGCCAGCAGTTTCGGGCGGGAGGCATGGGATGAGCAGTTCTTC
many,TRBJ2-1,TRBV11-2,-,CASSSGRDNEQFF,TGTGCCAGCAGCTCTGGGCGAGACAATGAGCAGTTCTTC